In its sample, the clone carrying this T cell receptor beta chain was seen a few times. The CDR3 sequence is 19 residues long. The V segment lost 1 base and the J segment 2 bases; nucleotides outside the gene matches: 13. CDR1 SNHLY and CDR2 FYNNEI come from the germline V gene. Using immunoSEQ multiplex PCR, the repertoire was profiled, and TCRdb retains in-frame clones only, with some absent. The sample carries 540,000 or so clones, roughly 74% recorded once. The entry originates in a study of shared T cell receptors in the human thymus. The sample also formed part of further work on human thymus T cells. That paper states: Related reports documented highly overlapping thymic repertoires among unrelated individuals.

This TCR was sampled from a boy in the first two years of life with a congenital heart defect. The sequenced sample was thymocytes. The chain combines TRBV2 with TRBJ2-5, with TRBD2 matching over 10 bases. CDR3 sequence (DNA): TGTGCCAGCAGTGAAGTTTTGGGACTAGCGTTTTCCCTACAAGAGACCCAGTACTTC. Its translation: CASSEVLGLAFSLQETQYF.